The clone carrying this T cell receptor (beta chain) was counted between two and nine times. The V end was cut by 5 bases, the J end by 8 bases, with 12 bases between. Germline CDR1 MNHEY, CDR2 SMNVEV (reference sequence). CDR3 length: 12 amino acids. This sample is part of a study of blood T cells in healthy people across ages. A J-beta primer mix and a sample-barcoded 5' primer were used in a second PCR of about 7 to 12 cycles. TCRdb ran MiXCR on the 5' RACE reads and lists one entry per CDR3 protein. The table shows around 1.5 million distinct CDR3 sequences, with about 43% occurring only once. Specimen: blood. This receptor was identified in a woman aged 18 to 35 in good health. The chain has TRBV27 and TRBJ1-2; unclear D gene. The CDR3 loop is CASSPDQRGYTF. DNA of the CDR3: TGTGCCAGCAGTCCGGACCAAAGAGGCTACACCTTC.